This entry features one T cell receptor beta chain sequence. Antigen: not known. The sample belongs to a study of cytomegalovirus exposure and HLA in healthy donors. Whole-study findings and limits: In vitro checks showed that three CMV-associated chains really do target CMV antigens. A subsequent analysis found that TCR clusters from the first cohort also tended to co-occur in the approximately 130 validation repertoires, with roughly 95% of cluster scores above 0.

Assay: immunoSEQ multiplex PCR; the TCRdb copy retains only in-frame clones and omits some. Among approximately 180,000 clones listed, about 84% were seen once. The V and J ends lost 4 bases and 4 bases respectively, with 16 bases between them. The germline CDR1 and CDR2 sequences are LNHDA and SQIVND (reference sequence). This CDR3 is 15 amino acids long. V and J are TRBV19 and TRBJ2-5; D is uncertain. This TCR was recovered from a woman aged 18-29 years in good health and CMV-seronegative. Material: PBMCs. CDR3 amino acids: CASSKNLHELETQYF. CDR3 nucleotides: TGTGCCAGTAGTAAGAACCTTCACGAGCTAGAGACCCAGTACTTC.